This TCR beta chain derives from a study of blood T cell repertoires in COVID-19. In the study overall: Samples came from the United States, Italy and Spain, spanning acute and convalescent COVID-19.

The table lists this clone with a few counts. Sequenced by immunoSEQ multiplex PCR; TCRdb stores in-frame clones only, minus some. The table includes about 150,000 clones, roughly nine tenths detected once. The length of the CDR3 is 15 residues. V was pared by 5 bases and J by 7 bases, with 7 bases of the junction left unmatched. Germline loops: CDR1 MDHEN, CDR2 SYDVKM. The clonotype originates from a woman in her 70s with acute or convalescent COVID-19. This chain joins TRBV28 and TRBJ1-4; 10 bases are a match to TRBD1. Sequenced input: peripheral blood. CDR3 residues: CASSPRDRGGEKLFF. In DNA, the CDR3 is TGTGCCAGCAGTCCCCGGGACAGGGGAGGTGAAAAACTGTTTTTT.